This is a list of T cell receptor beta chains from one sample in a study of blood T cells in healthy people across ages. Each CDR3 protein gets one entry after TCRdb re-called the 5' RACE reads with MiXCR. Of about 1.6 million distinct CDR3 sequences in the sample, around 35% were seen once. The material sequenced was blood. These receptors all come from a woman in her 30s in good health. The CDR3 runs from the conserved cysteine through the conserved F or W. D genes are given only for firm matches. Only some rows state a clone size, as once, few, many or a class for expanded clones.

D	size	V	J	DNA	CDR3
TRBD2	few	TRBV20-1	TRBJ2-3	TGCAGTGCTAGTTTAGGACTAGCGGGGGGTGCAGATACGCAGTATTTT	CSASLGLAGGADTQYF
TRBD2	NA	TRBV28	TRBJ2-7	TGTGCCAGCAATTTGAACCGACTAGCGTACTACGAGCAGTACTTC	CASNLNRLAYYEQYF
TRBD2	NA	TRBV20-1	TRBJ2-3	TGCAGTGCTAGAGCAGGACTAGCGGGTCGGGTGACAGATACGCAGTATTTT	CSARAGLAGRVTDTQYF
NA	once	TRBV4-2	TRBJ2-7	TGTGCCAGCAGCCAAGATCGAGGGGAAGTATACGAGCAGTACTTC	CASSQDRGEVYEQYF
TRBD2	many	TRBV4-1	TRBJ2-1	TGCGCCAGCTCCTCTCCTAGCGGAAGTTACAATGAGCAGTTCTTC	CASSSPSGSYNEQFF
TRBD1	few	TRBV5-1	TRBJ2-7	TGCGCCAGCAGGACCGGACAGGGACGACCCCCCTACGAGCAGTACTTC	CASRTGQGRPPYEQYF
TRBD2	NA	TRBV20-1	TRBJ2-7	TGCAGTGCTACACCCCCTAGCGGGGAACGCGAGCAGTACTTC	CSATPPSGEREQYF
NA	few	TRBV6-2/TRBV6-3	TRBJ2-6	TGTGCCAGCAGCCTCCGGGACACCCGAGCTTCTGGGGCCAACGTCCTGACTTTC	CASSLRDTRASGANVLTF
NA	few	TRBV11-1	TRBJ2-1	TGTGCCAGCAGCCCCGACCCAGGGACCGAGCAGTTCTTC	CASSPDPGTEQFF
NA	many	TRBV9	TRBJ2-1	TGTGCCAGCAGCGTAGACGGGAGCCTCTCCTACAATGAGCAGTTCTTC	CASSVDGSLSYNEQFF
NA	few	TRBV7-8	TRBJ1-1	TGTGCCAGCAGCCTTCCGGTAGGGACTGAAGCTTTCTTT	CASSLPVGTEAFF
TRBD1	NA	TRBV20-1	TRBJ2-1	TGCAGTGCTAGAATGACAGGGTTTTACAATGAGCAGTTCTTC	CSARMTGFYNEQFF
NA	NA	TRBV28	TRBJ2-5	TGTGCCAGCAGTTACCACCCGACGGGTGCCAGGAAGACCCAGTACTTC	CASSYHPTGARKTQYF
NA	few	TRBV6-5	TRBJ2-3	TGTGCCAGCAGTTACGGCGGGGGCCCGACAGATACGCAGTATTTT	CASSYGGGPTDTQYF
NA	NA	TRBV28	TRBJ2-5	TGTGCCAGCAGTTTCCCCCAAGAGAGAGAGACCCAGTACTTC	CASSFPQERETQYF
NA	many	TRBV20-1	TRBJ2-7	TGCAGTGTCCCGACAGGAGGCTACGAGCAGTACTTC	CSVPTGGYEQYF
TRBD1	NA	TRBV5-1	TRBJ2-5	TGCGCCAGCAGCTTGGAGGGGGCCGGGACAGGGGGAGAGACCCAGTACTTC	CASSLEGAGTGGETQYF
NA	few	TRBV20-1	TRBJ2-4	TGCAGTGCTAGGGGTCGTGCCAAAAACATTCAGTACTTC	CSARGRAKNIQYF
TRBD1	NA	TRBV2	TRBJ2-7	TGTGCCAGCAGTGATCGAGACAGGGGCCACGAGCAGTACTTC	CASSDRDRGHEQYF
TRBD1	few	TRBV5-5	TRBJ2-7	TGTGCCAGCAGCTTGCACCGGGGACAGGGAGCCAACGAGCAGTACTTC	CASSLHRGQGANEQYF
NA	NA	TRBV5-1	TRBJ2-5	TGCGCCAGCAGCTTTTGCGGACAAGAGACCCAGTACTTC	CASSFCGQETQYF
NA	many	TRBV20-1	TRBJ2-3	TGCAGTGCTATTAACACAGATACGCAGTATTTT	CSAINTDTQYF
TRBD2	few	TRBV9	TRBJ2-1	TGTGCCAGCAGCGAGGGACTAGCGGGTGACAATGAGCAGTTCTTC	CASSEGLAGDNEQFF
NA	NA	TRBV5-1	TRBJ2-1	TGCGCCAGCAGCTTTCCCAGGGGCAATGAGCAGTTCTTC	CASSFPRGNEQFF
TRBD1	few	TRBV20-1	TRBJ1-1	TGCAGTGCTAGAGACCGGACAGGGAAGTCGTCTGAAGCTTTCTTT	CSARDRTGKSSEAFF
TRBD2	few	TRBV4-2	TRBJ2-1	TGTGCCAGCAGCCTCATTGGACTAGCGGGATATGATGAGCAGTTCTTC	CASSLIGLAGYDEQFF
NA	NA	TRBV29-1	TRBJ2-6	TGCGGCGCCCTGGGGCTCTCGGGCGGGGCCAACGTCCTGACTTTC	CGALGLSGGANVLTF
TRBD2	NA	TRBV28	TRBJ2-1	TGTGCCAGCAATTCTATAGCGGGAGGGCACCACAATGAGCAGTTCTTC	CASNSIAGGHHNEQFF
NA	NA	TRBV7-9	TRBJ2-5	TGTGCCAGCAGCTCTGGGGCTAGGGCAGAGACCCAGTACTTC	CASSSGARAETQYF
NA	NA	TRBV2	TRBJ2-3	TGTGCCAGCAGTGTTGGGGAGTTGGGCCATACGCAGTATTTT	CASSVGELGHTQYF
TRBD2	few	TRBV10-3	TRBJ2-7	TGTGCCATCCCTGGCCCCCCTAGCGGGAGTTTATTAGGCTACGAGCAGTACTTC	CAIPGPPSGSLLGYEQYF
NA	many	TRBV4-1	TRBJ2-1	TGCGCCAGCAGCCCTGAAGCTGGCGGGCAGTTCTTC	CASSPEAGGQFF
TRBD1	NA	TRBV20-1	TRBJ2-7	TGCAGTGCTAGCCCCCTAACCGGGACAGGGGATTTCTACGAGCAGTACTTC	CSASPLTGTGDFYEQYF
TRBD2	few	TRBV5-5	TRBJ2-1	TGTGCCAGCAGCTTGGCCCCACGACTAGCGGGAGACAATGAGCAGTTCTTC	CASSLAPRLAGDNEQFF
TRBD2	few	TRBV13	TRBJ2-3	TGTGCCAGCAGCCCCAGGACTAGCCACGTGGTTACGCAGTATTTT	CASSPRTSHVVTQYF
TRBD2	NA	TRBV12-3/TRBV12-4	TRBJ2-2	TGTGCCAGCAGGGGACTAGCGGGAGGTACCGGGGGGCTGTTTTTT	CASRGLAGGTGGLFF
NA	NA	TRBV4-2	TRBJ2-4	TGTGCCAGCAGCCCCAGGGCAACCGGGACGTGGGCCCACGTGCAGTACTTC	CASSPRATGTWAHVQYF
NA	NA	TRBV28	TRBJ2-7	TGTGCCAGCAGCGCTAAGGGCCGGGGTTTCTCCTACGAGCAGTACTTC	CASSAKGRGFSYEQYF
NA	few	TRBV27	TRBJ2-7	TGTGCCAGCAGTTTAGACTCGCTGAGCTCCTACAATGAGCAGTACTTC	CASSLDSLSSYNEQYF
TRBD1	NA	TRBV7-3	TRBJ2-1	TGTGCCAGCAGCTCGAAGCCGGGACAGTACGACAATGAGCAGTTCTTC	CASSSKPGQYDNEQFF
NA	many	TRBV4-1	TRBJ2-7	TGCGCCAGCAGCCGCCTAGGAAGCTCCTACGAGCAGTACTTC	CASSRLGSSYEQYF
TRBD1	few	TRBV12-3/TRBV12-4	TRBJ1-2	TGTGCCAGCAGTGACAGGGGGCAGGTGAACTATGGCTACACCTTC	CASSDRGQVNYGYTF